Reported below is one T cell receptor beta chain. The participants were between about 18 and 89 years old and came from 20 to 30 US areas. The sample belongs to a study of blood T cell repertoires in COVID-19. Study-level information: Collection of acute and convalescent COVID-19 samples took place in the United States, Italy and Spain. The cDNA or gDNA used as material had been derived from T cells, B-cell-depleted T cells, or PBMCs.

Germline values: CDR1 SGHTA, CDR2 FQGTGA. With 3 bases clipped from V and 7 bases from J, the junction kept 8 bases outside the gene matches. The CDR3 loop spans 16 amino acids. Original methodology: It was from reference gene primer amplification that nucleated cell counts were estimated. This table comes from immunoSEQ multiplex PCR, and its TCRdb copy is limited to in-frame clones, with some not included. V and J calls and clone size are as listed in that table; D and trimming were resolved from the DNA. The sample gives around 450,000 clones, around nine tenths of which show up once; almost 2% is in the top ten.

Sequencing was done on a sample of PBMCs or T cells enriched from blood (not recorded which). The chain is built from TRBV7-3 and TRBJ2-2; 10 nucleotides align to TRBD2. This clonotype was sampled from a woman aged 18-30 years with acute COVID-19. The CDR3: CASSFSGTSAYGELFF. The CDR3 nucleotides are TGTGCCAGCAGCTTCTCCGGGACTAGCGCTTACGGGGAGCTGTTTTTT.